This TCR beta chain was profiled in a study of blood T cells in healthy people across ages. The authors ran a second PCR of roughly 6 to 11 cycles using a sample-barcoded 5' primer and a J-beta primer mix. A single record per CDR3 protein comes from TCRdb applying MiXCR to the 5' RACE reads. The table records hundreds of thousands of distinct CDR3 sequences, around 43% of them present only once. The receptor's source is a man between 60 and 70 years old in good health. Sequences were obtained from blood.

CDR3 nucleotides: TGTGCCAGCTCACCCTCCGAGGGAGGGGGTTACTATGGCTACACCTTC. This codes for CASSPSEGGGYYGYTF. The J gene is TRBJ1-2, the V gene TRBV18, with D possibly TRBD1 on 6 matching bases. Trimming took off 3 bases at V and 3 bases at J, with 17 bases between the two ends. The CDR3 runs 16 residues. Germline V CDR1 and CDR2: KGHSH, LQKENI.